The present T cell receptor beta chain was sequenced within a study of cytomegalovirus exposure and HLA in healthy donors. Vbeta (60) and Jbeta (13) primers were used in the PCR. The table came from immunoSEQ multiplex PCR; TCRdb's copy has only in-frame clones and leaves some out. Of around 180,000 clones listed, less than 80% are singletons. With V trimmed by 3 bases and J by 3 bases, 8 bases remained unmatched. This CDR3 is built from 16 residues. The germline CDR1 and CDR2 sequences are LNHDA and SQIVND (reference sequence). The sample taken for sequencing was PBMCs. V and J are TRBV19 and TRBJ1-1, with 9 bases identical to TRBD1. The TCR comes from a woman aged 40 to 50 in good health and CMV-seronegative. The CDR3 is CASSMGQGFSYTEAFF. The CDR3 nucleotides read TGTGCCAGTAGTATGGGACAGGGTTTTTCTTACACTGAAGCTTTCTTT.